This T cell receptor (beta chain) appears in the sequencing data of a study of shared clonotypes between healthy human individuals. Produced via immunoSEQ multiplex PCR; TCRdb's table is partial and in-frame only. The sample carries roughly 2,000,000 clones, roughly 93% recorded once. Comments on this clone: Its antigen is currently unknown.

The CDR3 consists of 15 residues. Germline V gene sequence: CDR1 SGHTA, CDR2 FQGTGA. Trimming removed 1 base from V and 5 bases from J, with 12 bases in between. Cells designated naive CD8 were CD45RO-negative and were positively selected for CCR7, with terminally differentiated effector memory CD45RA+ cells excluded. Study-level results: It was anticipated that sequencing depth would influence how many clonotypes donors shared. What naive subsets generally showed was a larger estimated richness than memory subsets showed. With a handful of donors compared, around 5% of naive CD4 clonotypes were shared.

The rearrangement uses TRBV7-3 and TRBJ1-5; possibly TRBD1 for D (5 bases). The TCR was taken from a man aged 18 to 29 in good health. Some clones in this sample may be carry-over from other donors' samples. The sample comprised naive CD8+ T cells from PBMCs. CDR3 region: CASSLRSDTDQPQHF. CDR3 nucleotide sequence: TGTGCCAGCAGCTTAAGATCGGACACTGATCAGCCCCAGCATTTT.